This TCR beta chain comes out of a study of blood T cell repertoires in COVID-19. The CDR3 is 12 residues long. V was clipped by 3 bases and J by 0 bases, with 5 bases between them. Germline values: CDR1 SQVTM, CDR2 ANQGSEA. How the authors handled the data: Estimates of nucleated cell counts were drawn from the amplification of reference gene primers. Assay used: immunoSEQ multiplex PCR; TCRdb lists only in-frame clones, some missing. The DNA gave D and trimming, while V, J and clone size come from that table. The data hold 250,000 to 300,000 clones, with about 89% observed a single time. The rearrangement links TRBV29-1 to TRBJ2-5; D ambiguous. Sample: PBMCs or T cells enriched from blood (not recorded which). This receptor was taken from a woman aged 40 to 50 who had recovered from COVID-19. The CDR3: CSVDSYQETQYF. The CDR3 nucleotides read TGCAGCGTTGACAGTTACCAAGAGACCCAGTACTTC. The whole variable domain, filled in from reference TRBV29-1 and TRBJ2-5, reads SAVISQKPSRDICQRGTSLTIQCQVDSQVTMMFWYRQQPGQSLTLIATANQGSEATYESGFVIDKFPISRPNLTFSTLTVSNMSPEDSSIYLCSVDSYQETQYFGPGTRLLVL.